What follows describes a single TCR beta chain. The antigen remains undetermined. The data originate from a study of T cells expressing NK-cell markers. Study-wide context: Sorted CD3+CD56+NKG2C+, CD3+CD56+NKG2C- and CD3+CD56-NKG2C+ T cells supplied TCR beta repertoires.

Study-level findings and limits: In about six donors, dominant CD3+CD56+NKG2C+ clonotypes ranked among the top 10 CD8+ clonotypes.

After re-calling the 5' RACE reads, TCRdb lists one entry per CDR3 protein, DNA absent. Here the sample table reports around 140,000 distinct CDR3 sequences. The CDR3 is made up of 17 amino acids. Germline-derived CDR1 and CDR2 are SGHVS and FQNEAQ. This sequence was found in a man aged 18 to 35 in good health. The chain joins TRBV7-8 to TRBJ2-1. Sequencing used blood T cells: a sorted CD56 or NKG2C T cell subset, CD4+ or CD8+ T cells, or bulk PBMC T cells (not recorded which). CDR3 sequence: CASSLQVRASRGGEQFF.